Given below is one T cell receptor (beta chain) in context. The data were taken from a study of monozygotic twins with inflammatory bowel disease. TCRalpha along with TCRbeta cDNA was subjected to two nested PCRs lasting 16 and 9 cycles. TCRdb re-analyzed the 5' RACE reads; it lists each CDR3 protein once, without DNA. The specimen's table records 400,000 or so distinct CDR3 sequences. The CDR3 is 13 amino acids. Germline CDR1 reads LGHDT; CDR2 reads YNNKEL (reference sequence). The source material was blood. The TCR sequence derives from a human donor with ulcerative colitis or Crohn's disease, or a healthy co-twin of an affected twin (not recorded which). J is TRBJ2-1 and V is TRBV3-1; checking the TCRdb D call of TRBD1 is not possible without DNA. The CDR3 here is CASSLPDRETQFF.